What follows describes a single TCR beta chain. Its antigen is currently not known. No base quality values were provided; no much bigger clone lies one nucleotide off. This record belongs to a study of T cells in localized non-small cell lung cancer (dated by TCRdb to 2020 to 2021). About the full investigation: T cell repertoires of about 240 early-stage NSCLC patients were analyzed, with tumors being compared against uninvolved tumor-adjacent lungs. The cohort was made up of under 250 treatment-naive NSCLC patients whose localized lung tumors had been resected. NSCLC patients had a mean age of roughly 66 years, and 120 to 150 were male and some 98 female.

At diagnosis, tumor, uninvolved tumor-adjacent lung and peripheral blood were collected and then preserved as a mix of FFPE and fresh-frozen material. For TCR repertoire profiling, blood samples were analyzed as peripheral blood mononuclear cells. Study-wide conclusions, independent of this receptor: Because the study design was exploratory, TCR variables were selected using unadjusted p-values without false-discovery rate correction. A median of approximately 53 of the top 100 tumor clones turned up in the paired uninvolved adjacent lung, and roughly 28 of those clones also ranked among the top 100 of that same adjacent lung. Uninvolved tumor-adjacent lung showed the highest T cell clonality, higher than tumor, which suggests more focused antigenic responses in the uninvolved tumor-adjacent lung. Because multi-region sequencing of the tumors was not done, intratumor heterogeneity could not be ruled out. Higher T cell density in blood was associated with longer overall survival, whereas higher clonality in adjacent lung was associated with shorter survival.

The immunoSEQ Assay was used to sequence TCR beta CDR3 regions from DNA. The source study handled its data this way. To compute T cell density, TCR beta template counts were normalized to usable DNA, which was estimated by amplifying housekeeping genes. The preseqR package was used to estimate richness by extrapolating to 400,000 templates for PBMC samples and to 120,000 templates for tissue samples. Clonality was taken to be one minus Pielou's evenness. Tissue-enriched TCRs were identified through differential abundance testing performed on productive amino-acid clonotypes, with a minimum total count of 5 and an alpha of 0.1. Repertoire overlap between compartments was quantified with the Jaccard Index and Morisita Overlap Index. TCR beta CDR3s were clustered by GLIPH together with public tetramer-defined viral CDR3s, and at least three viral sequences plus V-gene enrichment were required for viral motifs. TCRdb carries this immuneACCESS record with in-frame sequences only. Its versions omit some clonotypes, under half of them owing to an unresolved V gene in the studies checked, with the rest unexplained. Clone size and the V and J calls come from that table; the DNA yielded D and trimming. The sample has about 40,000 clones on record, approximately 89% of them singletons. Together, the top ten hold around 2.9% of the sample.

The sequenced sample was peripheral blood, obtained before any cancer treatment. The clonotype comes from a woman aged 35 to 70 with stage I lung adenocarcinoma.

The nucleotides are TGTGCCAGCAGTTTAGGCAGGGGCGGGGGGGAGCTGTTTTTT. This codes for CASSLGRGGGELFF. The rearranged segments are TRBV28 and TRBJ2-2, with TRBD1 as a weak D call on 6 bases. CDR1 MDHEN and CDR2 SYDVKM are derived from the germline V gene. From its cysteine to its phenylalanine, the CDR3 spans 14 amino acids. Here the CDR3 DNA is all that survives: 42 bases in frame from base 1. V gives up 2 bases and J gives up 8 bases, and the segment between their germline ends measures 12 bases.